These 25 T cell receptor beta chains came from one sample sequenced in a study of T cells in Graves' hyperthyroidism and ophthalmopathy. What was amplified from RNA transcripts were TCR beta CDR3 regions. During a first-round RT-PCR of the TCR CDR3, the HTBI primer set was used. MiXCR, run by TCRdb on the multiplex PCR reads, gives a single entry per CDR3 protein. This table holds more than 500,000 distinct CDR3 sequences, approximately 15% found once. Sequencing used blood. These receptors all come from a woman aged 40 to 50 with Graves' hyperthyroidism.

This clonotype has ten or more counts. The gene calls are TRBV11-2 and TRBJ2-5; 8 bases line up with TRBD1. Germline trimming cut 4 bases from V and 3 bases from J; bases unmatched to any gene: 10. Germline CDR1 and CDR2: SGHAT and FQNNGV. The CDR3 is 16 amino acids. Written as DNA, the CDR3 is TGTGCCAGCAGCTCCTTCTCAGAGACAGGGGAAGAGACCCAGTACTTC. It is translated as CASSSFSETGEETQYF.

This clonotype was seen ten or more times. This chain uses TRBV15 with TRBJ2-5; no clear D gene. The CDR3 is made up of 13 amino acids. The V end was cut by 9 bases, the J end by 0 bases, with 11 bases between. Germline loops: CDR1 LNHNV, CDR2 YYDKDF (reference sequence). CDR3 loop: CATKDGNQETQYF. CDR3 DNA: TGTGCCACGAAGGACGGCAACCAAGAGACCCAGTACTTC.

This clonotype occurred a few times. The chain uses TRBV7-9 and TRBJ2-2; D tentatively fits TRBD1 or TRBD2 (5 bases each). Germline CDR1 SEHNR, CDR2 FQNEAQ (reference sequence). V lost 4 bases, J lost 0 bases, and 12 bases lay in between. This CDR3 has 16 amino acids. Here the CDR3 DNA reads TGTGCCAGCAGCTCCGGGACCCCTTCGAACACCGGGGAGCTGTTTTTT. Protein sequence: CASSSGTPSNTGELFF.

This chain joins TRBV20-1 and TRBJ2-1; 12 bases map to TRBD2. Trimming took 6 bases from V and 6 from J; bases not matched to a gene: 12. Germline V gene sequence: CDR1 DFQATT, CDR2 SNEGSKA (reference sequence). The CDR3 has 16 amino acids. The CDR3 region is CSAIGPSGRAGNEQFF. In DNA form, the CDR3 reads TGCAGTGCCATTGGCCCTAGCGGGAGGGCCGGCAATGAGCAGTTCTTC.

This clonotype was seen more than once but under ten times. The chain joins TRBV6-1 to TRBJ2-5, with unresolved D. The V end was cut by 6 bases, the J end by 1 base, with 12 bases between. This CDR3 contains 14 residues. Per the germline V gene, CDR1 is MNHNS and CDR2 is SASEGT. The CDR3 DNA sequence: TGTGCCAGCAGACAAGGACCCGTCCAAGAGACCCAGTACTTC. This encodes CASRQGPVQETQYF.

The gene calls are TRBV7-9 and TRBJ2-1, with D uncertain. The CDR3 covers 14 residues. Germline-derived CDR1 and CDR2 are SEHNR and FQNEAQ (reference sequence). CDR3 region: CAVEEASSYNEQFF. Here the CDR3 DNA reads TGTGCGGTGGAAGAGGCCAGCTCCTACAATGAGCAGTTCTTC.

This clonotype was found a few times. The genes are TRBV10-3 and TRBJ2-7; 9 nucleotides line up with TRBD2. Germline V gene data show CDR1 as ENHRY and CDR2 as SYGVKD. The CDR3 is 14 amino acids. With V trimmed by 2 bases and J by 3 bases, 2 bases remained unmatched. This chain's CDR3 is CAISEASGVYEQYF. CDR3 nucleotides: TGTGCCATCAGTGAGGCTAGCGGGGTCTACGAGCAGTACTTC.

V usage is TRBV28 and J usage is TRBJ1-2; 10 nucleotides line up with TRBD1. CDR1 and CDR2 (germline): MDHEN, SYDVKM. Germline trimming cut 10 bases from V and 8 bases from J; bases unmatched to any gene: 19. This CDR3 is 16 amino acids long. In nucleotides, the CDR3 is TGTGCCATACCGCTTTATCTTGGACAGGGGGAGCAAGGCTACACCTTC. Translating it yields CAIPLYLGQGEQGYTF.

This clonotype occurred many times. The chain combines TRBV28 with TRBJ2-7, with D perhaps TRBD2 (6 bases). The CDR3 totals 13 residues. With 5 bases removed from V and 2 bases from J, the gap between germline ends came to 10 bases. Germline CDR1 reads MDHEN; CDR2 reads SYDVKM. This CDR3 reads CASSLATAYEQYF. The CDR3, as DNA: TGTGCCAGCAGTCTAGCGACAGCCTACGAGCAGTACTTC.

Only a few counts were recorded for this clonotype. The V gene is TRBV15, the J gene TRBJ2-7; 7 bases match TRBD1. Germline V gives CDR1 LNHNV, CDR2 YYDKDF (reference sequence). With 5 bases clipped from V and 3 bases from J, the junction kept 7 bases outside the gene matches. CDR3 size: 14 residues. CDR3: CATSRTGASYEQYF. CDR3 bases: TGTGCCACCAGCCGAACAGGGGCCAGCTACGAGCAGTACTTC.

There are many counts of this clonotype. This chain uses TRBV28 with TRBJ1-5, with TRBD1 matching over 7 bases. Germline trimming cut 5 bases from V and 0 bases from J; bases unmatched to any gene: 1. Germline V gene sequence: CDR1 MDHEN, CDR2 SYDVKM. CDR3 length equals 14 residues. The CDR3 region is CASSDRDSNQPQHF. CDR3 DNA sequence: TGTGCCAGCAGTGACAGGGATAGCAATCAGCCCCAGCATTTT.

This clonotype was counted only a few times. The gene calls are TRBV7-9 and TRBJ2-1; maybe TRBD1 (5 bases). V was clipped by 3 bases and J by 10 bases, with 13 bases between them. This CDR3 has 13 amino acids. Germline lookup yields CDR1 SEHNR and CDR2 FQNEAQ (reference sequence). CDR3 amino acids: CASSFQGSGEQFF. The CDR3 DNA sequence: TGTGCCAGCAGCTTCCAGGGTAGTGGAGAGCAGTTCTTC.

The V and J genes are TRBV27 and TRBJ2-7, with 9 nucleotides matching TRBD1. J lost 1 base, V lost 8 bases, and 12 bases had no gene match. Germline V CDR1 and CDR2: MNHEY, SMNVEV (reference sequence). The CDR3 has 16 amino acids. The CDR3 loop is CASGASPGTGSYEQYF. CDR3 nucleotides: TGTGCCAGCGGTGCATCCCCCGGGACAGGGTCCTACGAGCAGTACTTC.

The table lists this clonotype with many counts. The chain employs TRBV28 and TRBJ2-7; the match to TRBD2 covers 7 bases. CDR1 and CDR2 from the germline V gene are MDHEN and SYDVKM. The V and J ends lost 3 bases and 2 bases, in that order; junction bases with no gene match: 7. The CDR3 runs to 15 residues. CDR3 in amino acids: CASSFLAGRAYEQYF. CDR3 DNA sequence: TGTGCCAGCAGTTTCCTAGCTGGGAGGGCCTACGAGCAGTACTTC.

This clonotype appeared many times. The CDR3 sequence: CASSLYIGLAGGTDTQYF. The DNA for the CDR3 is TGTGCCAGCAGTTTATATATCGGACTAGCGGGAGGCACAGATACGCAGTATTTT. The chain links TRBV28 to TRBJ2-3; TRBD2 aligns across 13 bases. CDR3 size: 18 residues. With 1 base clipped from V and 1 base from J, the junction kept 5 bases outside the gene matches. Germline loops: CDR1 MDHEN, CDR2 SYDVKM.

This chain joins TRBV30 and TRBJ1-6; a possible D gene is TRBD1 (6 bases). The V gene lost 7 bases and the J gene lost 7 bases, with 11 bases spanning the gap. The V gene's germline CDR1 is GTSNPN and CDR2 SVGIG (reference sequence). The CDR3 sequence is 12 residues long. CDR3 in amino acids: CASGVSNSPLHF. The CDR3 DNA follows: TGTGCCTCAGGGGTATCCAATTCACCCCTCCACTTT.

In regard to this clonotype: This may come from a read error, since a much larger clone is one base off. This chain links TRBV24-1 with TRBJ2-7; D assignment may be TRBD1 or TRBD2 (6 bases each). The DNA end is a closer match to TRBJ2-1, so the J assignment may be wrong. In germline, CDR1 is KGHDR, CDR2 SFDVKD. There are 16 residues in the CDR3. The CDR3 sequence: CATSDGTPRRVYEQFF. CDR3 in DNA: TGTGCCACCAGTGATGGGACACCACGGAGGGTCTACGAGCAGTTCTTC.

This clonotype was found many times. V gene TRBV20-1 combines with J gene TRBJ2-1, with D tentatively TRBD1 or TRBD2 (5 bases each). Trimming took 4 bases from V and 7 from J, leaving 8 bases between them. Germline loops: CDR1 DFQATT, CDR2 SNEGSKA (reference sequence). The CDR3 is made up of 11 amino acids. DNA for the CDR3: TGCAGTGCTACCAGGGAGAATGAGCAGTTCTTC. As protein: CSATRENEQFF.

There are many counts of this clonotype. The rearrangement links TRBV7-2 to TRBJ1-2, with 10 bases identical to TRBD1. The length of the CDR3 is 15 residues. From germline, CDR1 is SGHTA and CDR2 FQGNSA. The J segment lost 5 bases and the V segment lost 5 bases, leaving 8 bases of the junction unmatched. CDR3 residues: CASSPSGTGVYGYTF. In DNA, the CDR3 is TGTGCCAGCAGCCCATCCGGGACAGGGGTTTATGGCTACACCTTC.

This clonotype was detected many times. The genes are TRBV27 and TRBJ2-3; D could derive from TRBD1 or TRBD2 (5 bases each). The CDR3 runs to 13 residues. V lost 5 bases and J lost 2, with 8 bases in between. In germline, CDR1 is MNHEY, CDR2 SMNVEV (reference sequence). In DNA form, the CDR3 reads TGTGCCAGCAGTCGGGACGACACAGATACGCAGTATTTT. It translates to CASSRDDTDTQYF.

On this clonotype: Since a much larger clone is just one base distant, this may be a read error. The chain has TRBV5-5 and TRBJ1-6; D is ambiguous. V lost 4 bases and J lost 9, with 17 bases in between. This CDR3 spans 15 amino acids. Germline CDR1 SGHKS, CDR2 YYEKEE (reference sequence). CDR3 sequence reads: CASSPEPQVRSPLHF. CDR3 nucleotide sequence: TGTGCCAGCAGCCCCGAGCCCCAAGTGCGTTCACCCCTCCACTTT.

In its sample, this clonotype was seen many times. This chain connects TRBV30 to TRBJ1-5, with D maybe TRBD1 (6 bases). Trimming cost V 1 base and J 2 bases, with 6 bases left between them. There are 13 residues in the CDR3. Germline values: CDR1 GTSNPN, CDR2 SVGIG (reference sequence). CDR3 in DNA: TGTGCCTGGAGTGCAGGGGGCAATCAGCCCCAGCATTTT. Translation gives CAWSAGGNQPQHF.

The rearrangement uses TRBV7-9 and TRBJ2-7; D not certain. Germline loops: CDR1 SEHNR, CDR2 FQNEAQ (reference sequence). The CDR3 loop spans 13 amino acids. The V gene lost 3 bases and the J gene lost 6 bases, with 12 bases spanning the gap. For the CDR3, the DNA is TGTGCCAGCAGCTTGTCCGATGGATCCGAGCAGTACTTC. Translating gives CASSLSDGSEQYF.

This clonotype was detected ten times or more. The chain is built from TRBV10-3 and TRBJ2-1, with no clear D. V lost 10 bases, J lost 5 bases, and 18 bases lay in between. Germline values: CDR1 ENHRY, CDR2 SYGVKD. The CDR3 is 14 amino acids. The CDR3 DNA reads as TGTGCCACATTTGAGACACTCGCGGACAATGAGCAGTTCTTC. Translating it yields CATFETLADNEQFF.

This clonotype was found many times. V is TRBV28 and J is TRBJ2-7, with TRBD2 matching over 15 bases. J lost 2 bases, V lost 6 bases, and 5 bases had no gene match. CDR3 length equals 16 residues. Per the germline V gene, CDR1 is MDHEN and CDR2 is SYDVKM. The CDR3 DNA sequence: TGTGCCAGCAGCTCAGGGACTAGCGGGAGGACCTACGAGCAGTACTTC. Encoded protein: CASSSGTSGRTYEQYF.